The entry that follows covers one T cell receptor (beta chain) sequence. What it binds is unknown. Moderate-to-severe activity, CAS ≥3, NOSPECS ≥4 and duration under 3 months were recorded for donors with ophthalmopathy. The data are from a study of Graves' ophthalmopathy and Graves' hyperthyroidism. Study context: Pretreatment peripheral blood was obtained at initial diagnosis. Study-wide results and limits: Most expanded thyroid clonotypes above 0.001 frequency also appeared in blood. An 81.08% specificity and roughly 90% sensitivity were achieved by a 13-signature model that separated ophthalmopathy from stable hyperthyroidism.

The CDR3 is made up of 12 amino acids. Losses at the gene ends were 0 bases for V and 11 bases for J; bases not matched to a gene: 2. The germline gives CDR1 KGHDR, CDR2 SFDVKD. Investigators amplified TCR beta CDR3 regions from RNA transcripts. The library came from an HTBI-primed first-round RT-PCR and a second-round multiplex PCR. Via MiXCR, TCRdb re-called the multiplex PCR reads, giving one row per CDR3 protein. Seen here are 500,000 to 800,000 distinct CDR3 sequences, under 50% observed once, and the top ten hold about 3.3%. The sample taken for sequencing was peripheral blood. This receptor was identified in an adult man with Graves' ophthalmopathy. This chain uses TRBV24-1 with TRBJ1-2, with 7 bases identical to TRBD1. CDR3 amino acids: CATSDLGTEYTF. For the CDR3, the DNA is TGTGCCACCAGTGATTTGGGGACAGAGTACACCTTC.